This entry lists 24 T cell receptor beta chains sequenced from one sample in a study of shared clonotypes between healthy human individuals. Produced via immunoSEQ multiplex PCR; TCRdb's table is partial and in-frame only. The sample records approximately 2,300,000 clones, approximately 90% being singletons. Sequenced input: naive CD4+ T cells from PBMCs. Subset described: CD45RA+ positively selected. The source of these receptors is a man aged 18 to 29 in good health. Some clones in this sample may be carry-over from other donors' samples.

The V call is TRBV6-4, the J call TRBJ2-7, with 11 bases aligning to TRBD1. The CDR3 sequence is 15 residues long. Germline loops: CDR1 MRHNA, CDR2 SNTAGT. V was clipped by 7 bases and J by 4 bases; unmatched bases: 9. CDR3 DNA: TGTGCCAGCACCCCCGGGACAGGGGGGGGGTACGAGCAGTACTTC. It specifies CASTPGTGGGYEQYF.

The rearrangement links TRBV28 to TRBJ1-1; the D is unclear. The CDR3 has 12 residues. Trimming removed 6 bases from V and 1 base from J, with 6 bases in between. Per germline, CDR1 MDHEN and CDR2 SYDVKM. CDR3 sequence (DNA): TGTGCCAGCAGACCAGCGAACACTGAAGCTTTCTTT. Protein: CASRPANTEAFF. The full variable domain, with the rest looked up from reference TRBV28 and TRBJ1-1, is DVKVTQSSRYLVKRTGEKVFLECVQDMDHENMFWYRQDPGLGLRLIYFSYDVKMKEKGDIPEGYSVSREKKERFSLILESASTNQTSMYLCASRPANTEAFFGQGTRLTVV.

CDR3 residues: CASAGTGIWQPQHF. CDR3 in DNA: TGTGCCAGCGCCGGGACAGGGATTTGGCAGCCCCAGCATTTT. The chain joins TRBV2 to TRBJ1-5; TRBD1 aligns across 9 bases. Germline V gene sequence: CDR1 SNHLY, CDR2 FYNNEI. CDR3 length equals 14 residues. V was pared by 8 bases and J by 7 bases, with 9 bases of the junction left unmatched.

V is TRBV7-9 and J is TRBJ2-1, with 16 bases lining up with TRBD2. The CDR3 spans 16 residues. V was pared by 5 bases and J by 6 bases, with 4 bases of the junction left unmatched. The germline V gene encodes CDR1 SEHNR and CDR2 FQNEAQ (reference sequence). CDR3 DNA sequence: TGTGCCAGCAGCGGGACTAGCGGGAGGGCTTTCAATGAGCAGTTCTTC. Its translation: CASSGTSGRAFNEQFF.

The CDR3 sequence: CASSLQINTEAFF. In DNA, the CDR3 is TGTGCCAGCAGCTTGCAGATAAACACTGAAGCTTTCTTT. This chain joins TRBV7-9 and TRBJ1-1; D is unclear. This CDR3 has 13 residues. Looked up from germline, CDR1 is SEHNR and CDR2 is FQNEAQ (reference sequence). V was cut by 3 bases and J by 2 bases, with 7 bases left in between. The full variable domain, with the rest looked up from reference TRBV7-9 and TRBJ1-1, is DTGVSQNPRHKITKRGQNVTFRCDPISEHNRLYWYRQTLGQGPEFLTYFQNEAQLEKSRLLSDRFSAERPKGSFSTLEIQRTEQGDSAMYLCASSLQINTEAFFGQGTRLTVV.

The J gene is TRBJ1-1, the V gene TRBV6-5; D is unresolved. V lost 5 bases and J 0 bases, leaving 13 bases between the germline ends. Germline V lookup: CDR1 MNHEY, CDR2 SVGAGI. CDR3 length: 15 residues. The CDR3, as DNA: TGTGCCAGCAGTGCCACGGTAGCCCTGAACACTGAAGCTTTCTTT. It translates to CASSATVALNTEAFF.

The chain couples TRBV29-1 to TRBJ2-1; 8 positions match TRBD2. From germline, CDR1 is SQVTM and CDR2 ANQGSEA. There are 15 residues in the CDR3. J gave up 1 base and V 6 bases, and 8 bases lay outside the gene matches. As DNA, the CDR3 is TGCAGCGTGTCGACGGGAGGGTCGTCCTACAATGAGCAGTTCTTC. Its protein is CSVSTGGSSYNEQFF.

A remark on this clone: The same CDR3 arises from other DNA sequences in this sample as well. The J gene is TRBJ2-1, the V gene TRBV28, with a possible D match to TRBD1 (5 bases). The CDR3 spans 13 residues. The ends were cut back, 4 bases at V and 2 bases at J, with 6 bases in the middle. Germline-derived CDR1 and CDR2 are MDHEN and SYDVKM. This CDR3 reads CASSSTAYNEQFF. CDR3 nucleotide sequence: TGTGCCAGCAGTTCGACAGCCTACAATGAGCAGTTCTTC.

The V and J genes are TRBV14 and TRBJ2-7; the match to TRBD2 covers 9 bases. The CDR3 consists of 18 residues. Germline trimming cut 1 base from V and 2 bases from J; bases unmatched to any gene: 12. CDR1 is SGHDN and CDR2 is FVKESK in the germline V gene. Here the CDR3 reads CASSQVRASGIVPYEQYF. In DNA, the CDR3 is TGTGCCAGCAGCCAAGTTAGGGCTAGCGGGATAGTTCCCTACGAGCAGTACTTC.

The genes are TRBV6-5 and TRBJ1-3, with TRBD1 as a possible D gene (6 bases). Trimming shortened V by 0 bases and J by 8 bases, and 11 bases separated the two germline ends. Germline V gene sequence: CDR1 MNHEY, CDR2 SVGAGI. This CDR3 has 14 residues. The CDR3 is CASSYSGGRDTIYF. CDR3 DNA sequence: TGTGCCAGCAGTTACTCGGGGGGCAGGGACACCATATATTTT.

The chain uses TRBV5-6 and TRBJ1-1; 8 bases align to TRBD1. Unmatched junction bases numbered 13, after V lost 1 base and J lost 5 bases. There are 17 residues in the CDR3. CDR1 is SGHDT, CDR2 YYEEEE, per germline. CDR3 coding DNA: TGTGCCAGCAGCTTGTGGCAGGGGGCAAAACTAAAAACTGAAGCTTTCTTT. Its translation: CASSLWQGAKLKTEAFF.

In its sample, this clone was seen once. This chain connects TRBV5-8 to TRBJ2-5; D possibly corresponds to TRBD1 (8 bases). The CDR3 length is 15 residues. Trimming removed 3 bases at V and 4 bases at J, with 16 bases between. Germline CDR1 SGHTS, CDR2 YDEGEE. This CDR3 is CASSSRTGRGETQYF. The CDR3, as DNA: TGTGCCAGCAGCTCGAGGACAGGGAGGGGAGAGACCCAGTACTTC.

This rearrangement joins TRBV6-5 to TRBJ1-5; D unresolved. V was cut by 6 bases and J by 6 bases, with 9 bases left in between. Germline lookup yields CDR1 MNHEY and CDR2 SVGAGI. CDR3 size: 12 residues. CDR3 coding DNA: TGTGCCAGCAGCCGACCTCGTCAGCCCCAGCATTTT. Translation: CASSRPRQPQHF.

This clone occurred once. The genes are TRBV11-3 and TRBJ1-2; D possibly corresponds to TRBD1 (6 bases). V was cut by 2 bases and J by 3 bases, with 16 bases left in between. Germline V lookup: CDR1 SGHNT, CDR2 YENEEA. The CDR3 covers 16 residues. This CDR3 reads CASSLFSQGVDYGYTF. CDR3 sequence (DNA): TGTGCCAGCAGCTTATTCTCACAGGGAGTTGACTATGGCTACACCTTC.

J is TRBJ2-1 and V is TRBV13; 10 bases map to TRBD2. The J segment lost 5 bases and the V segment lost 6 bases, leaving 4 bases of the junction unmatched. Germline V gene lookup returns CDR1 PRHDT and CDR2 FYEKMQ (reference sequence). The CDR3 runs to 14 residues. CDR3 nucleotides: TGTGCCAGCAGGAAAGCGGGAGGGCACAATGAGCAGTTCTTC. It codes for CASRKAGGHNEQFF.

The V gene is TRBV30, the J gene TRBJ1-4, with D unresolved. This CDR3 region has 17 residues. Looked up from germline, CDR1 is GTSNPN and CDR2 is SVGIG (reference sequence). Trimming took off 7 bases at V and 0 bases at J, with 21 bases between the two ends. CDR3 in amino acids: CAYSRSAASATNEKLFF. CDR3 coding DNA: TGTGCCTACTCAAGGAGCGCGGCAAGTGCAACTAATGAAAAACTGTTTTTT.

The V gene is TRBV19, the J gene TRBJ2-1, with 9 bases that match TRBD2. The length of the CDR3 is 14 residues. CDR1 LNHDA and CDR2 SQIVND come from the germline V gene (reference sequence). V was clipped by 10 bases and J by 3 bases; unmatched bases: 7. The CDR3 DNA reads as TGTGCCACGTCCCGACTAGCGGACTACAATGAGCAGTTCTTC. Amino acids: CATSRLADYNEQFF.

The chain joins TRBV4-2 to TRBJ2-2; 8 bases are a match to TRBD1. Looked up from germline, CDR1 is LGHNA and CDR2 is YNFKEQ. Trimming at V came to 7 bases and at J to 4 bases, leaving 11 bases not matched to a gene. The CDR3 covers 16 residues. In DNA, the CDR3 is TGTGCCAGCACGCTGGATGGACAGGGTTTCACCGGGGAGCTGTTTTTT. This encodes CASTLDGQGFTGELFF.

CDR3 sequence: CATESRTEAFF. The CDR3 region has the DNA TGTGCCACCGAATCAAGGACAGAAGCTTTCTTT. The chain joins TRBV19 to TRBJ1-1, with TRBD1 as a possible D gene (5 bases). From germline, CDR1 is LNHDA and CDR2 SQIVND (reference sequence). V was trimmed by 10 bases and J by 8 bases, leaving 14 bases between them. This CDR3 region has 11 residues.

This clone showed up just once. The CDR3, as DNA: TGTGCCAGTAGAAAGCCGACAGGGGGCTCGGTCAATCAGCCCCAGCATTTT. Translation gives CASRKPTGGSVNQPQHF. This chain joins TRBV19 and TRBJ1-5, with TRBD1 matching over 10 bases. Trimming cost V 6 bases and J 3 bases; bases outside gene matches: 11. The germline CDR1 and CDR2 sequences are LNHDA and SQIVND (reference sequence). CDR3 size: 17 residues.

V gene TRBV5-6 combines with J gene TRBJ2-7, with 10 bases matching TRBD2. This CDR3 is built from 15 residues. V shed 0 bases, J shed 3 bases, and the junction held 3 bases outside the gene matches. CDR1 and CDR2 from the germline V gene are SGHDT and YYEEEE. This CDR3 is CASSLVLAGSYEQYF. CDR3 bases: TGTGCCAGCAGCTTGGTACTAGCGGGAAGCTACGAGCAGTACTTC.

This sequence joins TRBV14 and TRBJ1-2; D might be TRBD1 (6 bases). The germline V gene encodes CDR1 SGHDN and CDR2 FVKESK. The CDR3 is 13 amino acids. Trimming removed 4 bases from V and 4 bases from J, with 10 bases in between. CDR3 bases: TGTGCCAGCAGCCCGGGAGGGGGCTATGGCTACACCTTC. It yields the protein CASSPGGGYGYTF.

The chain uses TRBV27 and TRBJ2-1; D possibly corresponds to TRBD2 (6 bases). This CDR3 has 12 residues. Trimming left V 3 bases short and J 14 bases short, with 14 bases between. Germline CDR1 is MNHEY and CDR2 is SMNVEV (reference sequence). CDR3 DNA: TGTGCCAGCAGTTTCGGGACTCCTCCGGAGTTCTTC. It is translated as CASSFGTPPEFF.

The V call is TRBV4-1, the J call TRBJ1-1; D is undetermined. CDR1 MGHRA and CDR2 YSYEKL come from the germline V gene. V lost 2 bases and J lost 4, with 11 bases in between. There are 14 residues in the CDR3. The CDR3 reads CASSQWERGTEAFF. The CDR3, as DNA: TGCGCCAGCAGCCAATGGGAGAGAGGCACTGAAGCTTTCTTT.